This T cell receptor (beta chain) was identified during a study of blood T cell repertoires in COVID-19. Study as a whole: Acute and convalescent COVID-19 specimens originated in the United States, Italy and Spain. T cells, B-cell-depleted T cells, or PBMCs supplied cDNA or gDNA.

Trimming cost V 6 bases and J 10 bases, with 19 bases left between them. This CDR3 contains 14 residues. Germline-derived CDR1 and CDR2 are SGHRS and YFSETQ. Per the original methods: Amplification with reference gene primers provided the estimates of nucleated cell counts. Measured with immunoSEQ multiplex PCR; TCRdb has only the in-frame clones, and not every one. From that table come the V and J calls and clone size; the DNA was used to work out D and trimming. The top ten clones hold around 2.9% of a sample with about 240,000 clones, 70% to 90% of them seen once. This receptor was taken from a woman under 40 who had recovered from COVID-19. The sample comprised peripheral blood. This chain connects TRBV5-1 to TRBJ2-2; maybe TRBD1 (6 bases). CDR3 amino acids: CASNERGLKEELFF. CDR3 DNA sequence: TGCGCCAGCAACGAGAGGGGGTTGAAAGAGGAGCTGTTTTTT. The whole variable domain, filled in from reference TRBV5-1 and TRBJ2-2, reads KAGVTQTPRYLIKTRGQQVTLSCSPISGHRSVSWYQQTPGQGLQFLFEYFSETQRNKGNFPGRFSGRQFSNSRSEMNVSTLELGDSALYLCASNERGLKEELFFGEGSRLTVL.